This TCR beta chain stems from a study of OX40 agonist ivuxolimab in advanced cancers. In the study overall: Patients received ivuxolimab, an intravenous treatment, every 2 weeks at 0.01 to 10 mg/kg. Study-wide points: Low normalized T-cell clonal expansion was additionally recorded for some nonresponders. CD8+ T cells were the subset that, on average, had more expanded clones than CD4+.

Assay: immunoSEQ multiplex PCR; the TCRdb copy retains only in-frame clones and omits some. The sample gives approximately 110,000 clones, 85% to 95% of which show up once; 0.8% to 1% is in the top ten. In regard to this clone: Its antigen is currently unknown.

Any history of autoimmune disease or systemic immunosuppression disqualified patients. Here the sequenced sample was CD4+ or CD8+ T cells sorted from blood, taken in a trial of the OX40 agonist ivuxolimab. The clonotype was recovered from an adult with an advanced solid tumor such as melanoma, head and neck, liver or kidney cancer.

The CDR3 coding sequence is TGTGCCAGCAGCGACAGGAACACTGAAGCTTTCTTT. This translates into CASSDRNTEAFF. The rearrangement joins TRBV7-3 to TRBJ1-1; the D gene is possibly TRBD1 (5 bases). Trimming shortened V by 5 bases and J by 1 base, and 5 bases separated the two germline ends. CDR3 size: 12 residues. Germline-derived CDR1 and CDR2 are SGHTA and FQGTGA.